Presented here are 8 T cell receptor beta chains from one specimen sequenced in a study of neurological immune-mediated disorders. TCRdb reprocessed the 5' RACE reads with MiXCR, giving one entry per CDR3 protein. The data contain tens of thousands of distinct CDR3 sequences, roughly 3.3% of them seen just once; the ten biggest clones take up under 3.5%. Sample: PBMCs. These TCRs come from a woman aged 25 to 39 with multiple sclerosis.

This clonotype was seen ten or more times. The chain recombines TRBV24-1 with TRBJ2-4; D gene uncertain. Germline V gene lookup returns CDR1 KGHDR and CDR2 SFDVKD. This CDR3 has 14 residues. Trimming stripped 3 bases from V and 0 bases from J, with 5 bases between. CDR3 protein: CATSDSVAKNIQYF. CDR3 DNA: TGTGCCACCAGTGATAGCGTAGCCAAAAACATTCAGTACTTC.

This clonotype was seen at least ten times. This chain uses TRBV7-9 with TRBJ2-3; D not certain. CDR3 length: 12 residues. V lost 3 bases and J lost 9, with 10 bases in between. Germline V CDR1 and CDR2: SEHNR, FQNEAQ (reference sequence). The CDR3: CASSFQTDTQYF. The CDR3 DNA sequence: TGTGCCAGCAGCTTCCAAACCGACACGCAGTATTTT.

This clonotype showed up many times. V is TRBV28 and J is TRBJ2-2, with TRBD1 matching over 9 bases. J gave up 6 bases and V 6 bases, and 5 bases lay outside the gene matches. CDR1 and CDR2 (germline): MDHEN, SYDVKM. This CDR3 comprises 14 residues. CDR3 amino acids: CASSGTGSSGELFF. CDR3 DNA: TGTGCCAGCAGCGGGACAGGGTCGTCCGGGGAGCTGTTTTTT.

In this sample, this clonotype turned up many times. The V and J genes are TRBV5-1 and TRBJ2-7, with TRBD1 matching 10 bases. The CDR3 sequence is 16 residues long. The germline gives CDR1 SGHRS, CDR2 YFSETQ. V shed 4 bases, J shed 4 bases, and the junction held 11 bases outside the gene matches. This CDR3 reads CASSVLWGQGSYEQYF. CDR3 bases: TGCGCCAGCAGCGTCCTCTGGGGACAGGGGAGTTACGAGCAGTACTTC.

This clonotype has ten or more counts. The chain recombines TRBV20-1 with TRBJ2-1; TRBD2 matches 7 bases. From germline, CDR1 is DFQATT and CDR2 SNEGSKA (reference sequence). The junction had 2 bases not matched to a gene; V was cut back by 3 bases and J by 0 bases. This CDR3 has 14 amino acids. The CDR3 is CSASGGSSYNEQFF. The CDR3 nucleotides read TGCAGTGCTAGCGGGGGGAGCTCCTACAATGAGCAGTTCTTC.

The chain employs TRBV20-1 and TRBJ1-2; no definite D call. From germline, CDR1 is DFQATT and CDR2 SNEGSKA (reference sequence). This CDR3 has 12 amino acids. Trimming removed 6 bases at V and 5 bases at J, with 13 bases between. CDR3 sequence reads: CSALTLGYGYTF. CDR3 sequence (DNA): TGCAGTGCCCTCACACTGGGGTATGGCTACACCTTC.

In regard to this clonotype: A read error may produce the germline difference seen at one junction end. This chain links TRBV2 with TRBJ1-5; TRBD1 might be the D (5 bases). The V gene's germline CDR1 is SNHLY and CDR2 FYNNEI. The CDR3 contains 14 residues. The CDR3 loop is CASIQSRSGGAVNF. CDR3 DNA sequence: TGTGCCAGCATCCAATCGAGGTCTGGGGGAGCTGTGAATTTT.

This clonotype was seen at least ten times. The CDR3, as DNA: TGTGCCAGCAGCCCAAGGGGAGTTAGCACTGAAGCTTTCTTT. It encodes CASSPRGVSTEAFF. The J gene is TRBJ1-1, the V gene TRBV7-9; a possible D gene is TRBD1 (5 bases). The V and J ends lost 5 bases and 4 bases respectively, with 14 bases between them. The germline CDR1 and CDR2 sequences are SEHNR and FQNEAQ (reference sequence). The CDR3 contains 14 residues.